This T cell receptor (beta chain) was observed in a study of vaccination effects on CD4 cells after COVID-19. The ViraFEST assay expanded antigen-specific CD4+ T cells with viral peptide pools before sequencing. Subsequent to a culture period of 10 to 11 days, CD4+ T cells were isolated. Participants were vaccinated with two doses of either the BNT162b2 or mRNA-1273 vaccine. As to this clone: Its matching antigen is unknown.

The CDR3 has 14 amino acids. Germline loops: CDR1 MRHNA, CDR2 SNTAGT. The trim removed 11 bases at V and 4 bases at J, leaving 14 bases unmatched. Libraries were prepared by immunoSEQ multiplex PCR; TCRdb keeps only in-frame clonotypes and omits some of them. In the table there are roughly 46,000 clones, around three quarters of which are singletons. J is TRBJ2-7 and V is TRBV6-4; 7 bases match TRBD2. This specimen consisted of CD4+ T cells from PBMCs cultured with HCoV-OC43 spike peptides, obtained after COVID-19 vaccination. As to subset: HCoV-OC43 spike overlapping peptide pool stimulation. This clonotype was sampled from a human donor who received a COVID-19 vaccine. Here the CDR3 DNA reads TGTGCCCGAGCACTTGCGGGAGCCCGTTACGAGCAGTACTTC. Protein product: CARALAGARYEQYF.